What follows is one T cell receptor (beta chain) and its context. Method: immunoSEQ multiplex PCR; TCRdb's copy keeps in-frame clones and lacks some. Of about 160,000 clones listed, around 90% were seen once; the top ten hold 12%. The data are from a study of control samples from healthy donors and cancer patients. Material for sequencing was blood. This TCR was recovered from a young man in good health.

The CDR3 DNA is TGTGCCAGCGAATTGGGGCAGAATCAGCCCCAGCATTTT. Translated, it gives CASELGQNQPQHF. The chain joins TRBV6-6 to TRBJ1-5, with D tentatively TRBD1 (5 bases). V was cut by 8 bases and J by 4 bases, with 12 bases left in between. This CDR3 contains 13 residues. Germline lookup yields CDR1 MNHNY and CDR2 SVGAGI (reference sequence).